This T cell receptor (beta chain) came from a study of CD4 T cells in relation to SARS-CoV-2 and coronaviruses. About the study: ViraFEST: approximately nine-day antigen culture of PBMCs, then TCR beta CDR3 sequencing. Controls used an HIV-1 Nef peptide pool or no peptide. The study, taken as a whole, reports: Around 60% of donors had memory CD4+ clonotypes crossrecognizing SARS-CoV-2 and common cold coronavirus spike. No donor gave both pre-pandemic and post-infection samples.

The unexposed donors gave CD4+ T cells in about 2011-2019, prior to COVID-19. Isolation of CD4+ T cells took place after about eleven days in culture. Turning to this clone: Its antigen is still unknown.

The CDR3 runs 13 residues. The V gene's germline CDR1 is KGHSH and CDR2 LQKENI. V was clipped by 5 bases and J by 7 bases; unmatched bases: 8. Some clones are missing from TCRdb's copy, which holds only in-frame ones; the method was immunoSEQ multiplex PCR. The sample holds tens of thousands of clones; roughly 71% are singletons and the top ten take roughly 13%. This receptor was taken from a human donor in good health. The sequencing sample was made of CD4+ T cells from PBMCs, cultured in vitro. The V gene is TRBV18, the J gene TRBJ2-7, with TRBD1 matching over 7 bases. The CDR3 nucleotides are TGTGCCAGCTCAGCTACAGGGGCGGCTGAGCAGTACTTC. Its protein is CASSATGAAEQYF.